The clone carrying this TCR beta chain came up a few times. The entry originates in a study of CD8 T cells in ankylosing spondylitis. MiXCR, applied by TCRdb to the 5' RACE reads, yields one record per CDR3 protein. The sample consists of roughly 130,000 distinct CDR3 sequences, roughly 15% of them appearing once. In germline, CDR1 is SNHLY, CDR2 FYNNEI. J was trimmed by 7 bases and V by 8 bases; bases with no gene match: 20. The CDR3 contains 17 residues. This clonotype was sampled from a female donor with ankylosing spondylitis or in good health (not recorded which). The rearrangement uses TRBV2 and TRBJ1-5; 7 nucleotides agree with TRBD1. Sequenced input: blood, either unsorted or a sorted T cell fraction (not recorded which). This CDR3 is CASRSGDRDSDRQPQHF. In DNA form, the CDR3 reads TGTGCCAGCCGAAGCGGCGACAGGGACTCGGATAGGCAGCCCCAGCATTTT.